This T cell receptor (beta chain) originates from a study of naive and memory T cell subsets. Two oligonucleotides, mixed equimolar, formed the beta constant-region primer covering TRBC1 and TRBC2. The cDNA 3' end received a ligated single-stranded oligonucleotide carrying the SP2 primer and a 12-nucleotide UMI. One entry per CDR3 protein results from TCRdb running MiXCR on the UMI-ligation and nested PCR reads. Of about 80,000 distinct CDR3 sequences in the sample, 13% were seen once. Broader study findings: In CD4 and CD8 cells, diversity dropped from naive through EMRA.

V lost 7 bases to trimming and J lost 6 bases, with 13 bases between them. There are 11 residues in the CDR3. Germline loops: CDR1 SQVTM, CDR2 ANQGSEA. This clonotype occurred many times. Its cognate antigen is unknown. The clonotype originates from a human donor in good health. The chain recombines TRBV29-1 with TRBJ2-7; possibly TRBD2 for D (6 bases). Sequenced: central memory CD4+ T cells from blood. Here the CDR3 DNA reads TGCAGCGGGGACTGGGGCGGCGAGCAGTACTTC. It translates to CSGDWGGEQYF.